Each of the 17 T cell receptor beta chains below was sequenced from the same sample in a study of breast tumors, draining lymph nodes, adjacent tissues. TCRdb recomputed calls from the multiplex PCR reads with MiXCR, one row per CDR3 protein. The sample carries around 190,000 distinct CDR3 sequences, about 30% recorded once. The lymph nodes were axillary draining lymph nodes from breast cancer patients. Specimen: axillary lymph node tissue. The receptors originated from a female donor with breast cancer. Some clones in this sample may be carry-over from other donors' samples.

Ten or more counts support this clonotype. This chain uses TRBV7-8 with TRBJ2-7, with a tentative D call TRBD1 (6 bases). Germline CDR1 reads SGHVS; CDR2 reads FQNEAQ. The CDR3 loop spans 16 amino acids. V lost 4 bases and J 7 bases, leaving 23 bases between the germline ends. CDR3 sequence (DNA): TGTGCCAGCAGCTCCAAGCCGGGTCTAAAAAGGGGGGAGCAGTACTTC. It codes for CASSSKPGLKRGEQYF.

Concerning this clonotype itself: Since a much larger clone is just one base distant, this may be a read error. This chain connects TRBV18 to TRBJ1-4; D is undetermined. Germline CDR1 KGHSH, CDR2 LQKENI. The CDR3 is made up of 14 amino acids. DNA for the CDR3: TGTGCCAGCTCACCCACAGCAACTAATGTAAAACTGTTTTTT. Translated, it gives CASSPTATNVKLFF.

Many counts were recorded for this clonotype. The chain couples TRBV6-1 to TRBJ1-6, with 11 nucleotides matching TRBD1. V was pared by 6 bases and J by 7 bases, with 5 bases of the junction left unmatched. Germline V gene lookup returns CDR1 MNHNS and CDR2 SASEGT. The CDR3 is made up of 15 amino acids. CDR3: CASRTGTGGNSPLHF. The CDR3 coding sequence is TGTGCCAGCAGAACAGGGACAGGGGGGAATTCACCCCTCCACTTT.

The V gene is TRBV6-1, the J gene TRBJ2-1; the match to TRBD2 covers 10 bases. V dropped 2 bases and J dropped 7; count of bases not matched to a gene: 11. Germline CDR1 MNHNS, CDR2 SASEGT. The CDR3 has 17 residues. CDR3 region: CASSESTLAGLRNEQFF. Here the CDR3 DNA reads TGTGCCAGCAGTGAATCGACACTAGCGGGGTTACGAAATGAGCAGTTCTTC.

The V gene is TRBV3-1, the J gene TRBJ2-1; TRBD2 matches 7 bases. Germline CDR1 LGHDT, CDR2 YNNKEL (reference sequence). Unmatched junction bases numbered 5, after V lost 1 base and J lost 5 bases. There are 15 residues in the CDR3. The CDR3 sequence: CASSQARRGNNEQFF. DNA for the CDR3: TGTGCCAGCAGCCAAGCTAGGCGGGGGAACAATGAGCAGTTCTTC.

This clonotype was counted ten times or more. J is TRBJ2-5 and V is TRBV24-1; no clear D. Trimming took 7 bases from V and 6 from J, leaving 23 bases between them. The CDR3 consists of 16 residues. Looked up from germline, CDR1 is KGHDR and CDR2 is SFDVKD. CDR3: CATSLPRRWSLQTQYF. CDR3 nucleotides: TGTGCCACCAGCTTGCCCCGTAGGTGGAGTTTGCAGACCCAGTACTTC.

This clonotype turned up a few times. This chain joins TRBV3-1 and TRBJ1-2, with 9 bases lining up with TRBD1. V dropped 1 base and J dropped 5; count of bases not matched to a gene: 5. The germline CDR1 and CDR2 sequences are LGHDT and YNNKEL (reference sequence). This CDR3 spans 15 amino acids. In DNA, the CDR3 is TGTGCCAGCAGCCAAGCCACAGGGGGCCTGTATGGCTACACCTTC. Residues: CASSQATGGLYGYTF.

There are a few counts of this clonotype. The chain combines TRBV28 with TRBJ1-2; D is possibly TRBD1 (6 bases). Germline V gives CDR1 MDHEN, CDR2 SYDVKM. This CDR3 is 13 amino acids long. V lost 6 bases and J lost 4, with 12 bases in between. CDR3 DNA: TGTGCCAGCAGGCCGACAGGAGTCTATGGCTACACCTTC. This sequence encodes CASRPTGVYGYTF.

In its sample, this clonotype was seen a few times. A read error may produce the germline difference seen at one junction end. The chain joins TRBV9 to TRBJ1-2; no reliable D call. Germline CDR1 is SGDLS and CDR2 is YYNGEE. The CDR3 length is 15 residues. The CDR3, as DNA: TGTGCCAGCAGCGTAGGAAGGACGGGTAACTATGGCTCCACCTTC. This translates into CASSVGRTGNYGSTF.

The gene calls are TRBV6-4 and TRBJ1-1; a possible D gene is TRBD1 (6 bases). Germline assignment: CDR1 MRHNA and CDR2 SNTAGT. Trimming cost V 5 bases and J 7 bases, with 17 bases left between them. The CDR3 has 14 residues. CDR3 residues: CASSFAGGAGEAFF. DNA of the CDR3: TGTGCCAGCAGTTTCGCCGGGGGCGCCGGTGAAGCTTTCTTT.

The sample holds many counts of this clonotype. The CDR3: CASSLGLAGESEQFF. The CDR3 DNA follows: TGTGCCAGCAGCTTAGGACTAGCGGGAGAGAGTGAGCAGTTCTTC. The chain has TRBV11-2 and TRBJ2-1; the match to TRBD2 covers 12 bases. Germline CDR1 is SGHAT and CDR2 is FQNNGV. The CDR3 loop spans 15 amino acids. Trimming took 1 base from V and 9 from J; bases not matched to a gene: 4.

Comments on this clonotype: Since a much larger clone is just one base distant, this may be a read error. The rearrangement uses TRBV5-4 and TRBJ2-7; 7 bases fit TRBD2. Trimming removed 3 bases from V and 7 bases from J; junction bases left unmatched: 7. The CDR3 has 13 residues. Germline CDR1 reads SGHNT; CDR2 reads YYREEE (reference sequence). Here the CDR3 reads CASSSGLEVEQYF. CDR3 DNA sequence: TGTGCCAGCAGCTCAGGACTAGAGGTAGAGCAGTACTTC. Supplemented by reference TRBV5-4 and TRBJ2-7, the full variable domain reads ETGVTQSPTHLIKTRGQQVTLRCSSQSGHNTVSWYQQALGQGPQFIFQYYREEENGRGNFPPRFSGLQFPNYSSELNVNALELDDSALYLCASSSGLEVEQYFGPGTRLTVT.

Notes on this clonotype: A much larger clone is a single base away; this may be a read error. The chain is built from TRBV5-6 and TRBJ2-5; the D gene could be TRBD1 or TRBD2 (5 bases each). CDR3 length: 16 residues. Germline CDR1 reads SGHDT; CDR2 reads YYEEEE. V was trimmed by 3 bases and J by 5 bases, leaving 20 bases between them. The CDR3 sequence: CASSSRDPSWGETQYF. The CDR3 DNA follows: TGTGCCAGCAGCTCGAGGGACCCCTCATGGGGGGAGACCCAGTACTTC.

This clonotype has ten or more counts. The chain employs TRBV3-1 and TRBJ1-4, with 7 nucleotides matching TRBD1. The trim removed 5 bases at V and 7 bases at J, leaving 10 bases unmatched. The CDR3 runs to 15 residues. Germline lookup yields CDR1 LGHDT and CDR2 YNNKEL (reference sequence). In DNA, the CDR3 is TGTGCCAGCAGCTTCGGGGGACAGATTCGTGAAAAACTGTTTTTT. Translating it yields CASSFGGQIREKLFF.

This clonotype was observed at least ten times. This rearrangement joins TRBV20-1 to TRBJ2-1; D not resolved. The CDR3 spans 12 residues. V dropped 1 base and J dropped 8 bases, with 9 bases sitting between them. CDR1 is DFQATT and CDR2 is SNEGSKA in the germline V gene (reference sequence). The CDR3 DNA sequence: TGCAGTGCTAGAGTCTTCCTCGATGAGCAGTTCTTC. It translates to CSARVFLDEQFF.

This clonotype was detected ten times or more. The CDR3 coding sequence is TGCAGTGCTATTCAAGGCTACGAGCAGTACTTC. Residues: CSAIQGYEQYF. The chain couples TRBV20-1 to TRBJ2-7, with D hard to call. Trimming removed 4 bases at V and 3 bases at J, with 7 bases between. The CDR3 runs to 11 residues. The V gene's germline CDR1 is DFQATT and CDR2 SNEGSKA (reference sequence).

About this clonotype: A much larger clone differs from this one at a single base, so this may be a read error. V gene TRBV20-1 combines with J gene TRBJ2-1; 8 nucleotides match TRBD2. CDR1 is DFQATT and CDR2 is SNEGSKA in the germline V gene (reference sequence). The CDR3 runs to 15 residues. The V segment lost 3 bases and the J segment 7 bases; nucleotides outside the gene matches: 11. In DNA, the CDR3 is TGCAGTGCTAGCCCGGCAGCGGGAGATACAAATGAGCAGTTCTTC. Translating gives CSASPAAGDTNEQFF.